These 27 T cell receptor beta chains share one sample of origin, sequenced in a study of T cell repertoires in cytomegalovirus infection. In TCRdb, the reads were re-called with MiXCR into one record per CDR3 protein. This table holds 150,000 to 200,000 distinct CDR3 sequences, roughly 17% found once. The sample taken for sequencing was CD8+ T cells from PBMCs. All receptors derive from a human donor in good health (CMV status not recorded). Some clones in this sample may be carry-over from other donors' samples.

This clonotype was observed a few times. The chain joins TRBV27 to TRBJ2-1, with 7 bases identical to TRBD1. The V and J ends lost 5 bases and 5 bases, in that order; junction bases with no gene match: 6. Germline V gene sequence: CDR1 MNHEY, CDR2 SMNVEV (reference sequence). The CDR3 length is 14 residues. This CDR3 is CASSLTGAHNEQFF. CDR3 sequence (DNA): TGTGCCAGCAGTCTCACAGGGGCCCACAATGAGCAGTTCTTC.

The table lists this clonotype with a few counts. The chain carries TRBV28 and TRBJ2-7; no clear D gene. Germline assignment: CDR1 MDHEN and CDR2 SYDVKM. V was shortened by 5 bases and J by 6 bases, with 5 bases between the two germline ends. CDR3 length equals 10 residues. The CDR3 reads CASSRREQYF. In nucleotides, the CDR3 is TGTGCCAGCAGTAGGCGCGAGCAGTACTTC.

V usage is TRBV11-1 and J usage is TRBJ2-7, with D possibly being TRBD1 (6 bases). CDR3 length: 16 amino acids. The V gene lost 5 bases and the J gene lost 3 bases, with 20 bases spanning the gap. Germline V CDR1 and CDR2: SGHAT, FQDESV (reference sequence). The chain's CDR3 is CASSPRGRGEIYEQYF. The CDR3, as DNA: TGTGCCAGCAGCCCGCGCGGCAGGGGCGAGATCTACGAGCAGTACTTC.

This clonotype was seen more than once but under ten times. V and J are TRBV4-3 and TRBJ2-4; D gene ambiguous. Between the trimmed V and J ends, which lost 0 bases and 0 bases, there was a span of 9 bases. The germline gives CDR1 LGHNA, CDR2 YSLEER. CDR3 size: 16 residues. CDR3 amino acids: CASSQDSVIAKNIQYF. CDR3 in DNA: TGCGCCAGCAGCCAAGATTCAGTCATAGCCAAAAACATTCAGTACTTC.

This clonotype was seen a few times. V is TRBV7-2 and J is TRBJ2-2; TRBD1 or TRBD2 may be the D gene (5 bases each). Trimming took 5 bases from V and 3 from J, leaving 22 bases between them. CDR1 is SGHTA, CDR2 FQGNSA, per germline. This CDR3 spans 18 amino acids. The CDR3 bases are TGTGCCAGCAGCGCAGACTATCGCGCCCGAGGGGACACCGGGGAGCTGTTTTTT. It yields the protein CASSADYRARGDTGELFF.

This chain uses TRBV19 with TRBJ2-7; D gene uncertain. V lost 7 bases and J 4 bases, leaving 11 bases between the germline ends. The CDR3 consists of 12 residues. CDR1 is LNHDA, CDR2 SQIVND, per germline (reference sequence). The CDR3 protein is CASTDHSYEQYF. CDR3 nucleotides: TGTGCCAGTACCGACCACTCGTACGAGCAGTACTTC.

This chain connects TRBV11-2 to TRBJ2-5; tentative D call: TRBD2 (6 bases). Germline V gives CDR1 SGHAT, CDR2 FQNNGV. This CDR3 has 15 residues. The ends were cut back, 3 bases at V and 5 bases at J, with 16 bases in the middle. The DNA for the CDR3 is TGTGCCAGCAGCTTTACTAAGGGACTGGGTGAGACCCAGTACTTC. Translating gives CASSFTKGLGETQYF. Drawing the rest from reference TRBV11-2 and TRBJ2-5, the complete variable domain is EAGVAQSPRYKIIEKRQSVAFWCNPISGHATLYWYQQILGQGPKLLIQFQNNGVVDDSQLPKDRFSAERLKGVDSTLKIQPAKLEDSAVYLCASSFTKGLGETQYFGPGTRLLVL.

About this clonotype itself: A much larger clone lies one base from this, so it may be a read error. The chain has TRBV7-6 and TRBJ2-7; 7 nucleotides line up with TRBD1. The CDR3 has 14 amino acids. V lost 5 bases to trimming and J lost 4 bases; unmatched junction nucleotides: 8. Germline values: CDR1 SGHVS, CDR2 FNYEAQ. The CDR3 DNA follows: TGTGCCAGCAGCCCCGGGCCAGGGGGATACGAGCAGTACTTC. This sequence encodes CASSPGPGGYEQYF.

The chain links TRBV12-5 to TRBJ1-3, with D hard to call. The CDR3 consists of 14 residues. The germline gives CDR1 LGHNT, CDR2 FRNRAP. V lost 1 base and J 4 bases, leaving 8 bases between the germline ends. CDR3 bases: TGTGCTAGTGGTTTGGATTCTTCAGGAAACACCATATATTTT. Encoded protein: CASGLDSSGNTIYF.

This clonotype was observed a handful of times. The CDR3: CASSYSGGSGGNTIYF. The CDR3 DNA reads as TGTGCCAGCAGTTACTCGGGGGGGTCAGGTGGAAACACCATATATTTT. The rearrangement uses TRBV6-5 and TRBJ1-3; D possibly corresponds to TRBD1 (5 bases). The germline V and J ends were trimmed by 0 bases and 3 bases, with 12 bases remaining between them. There are 16 residues in the CDR3. Germline loops: CDR1 MNHEY, CDR2 SVGAGI.

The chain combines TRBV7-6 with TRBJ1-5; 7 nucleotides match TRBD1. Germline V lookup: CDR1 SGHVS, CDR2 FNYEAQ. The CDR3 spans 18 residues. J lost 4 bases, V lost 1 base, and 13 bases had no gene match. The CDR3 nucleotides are TGTGCCAGCAGCTTAGGGCCTACAGGGGAAGGGAAGAATCAGCCCCAGCATTTT. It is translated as CASSLGPTGEGKNQPQHF.

The CDR3 DNA is TGTGCCAGCAGCTCGTCGGTAATCATTCAGTACTTC. Its protein product is CASSSSVIIQYF. V is TRBV11-2 and J is TRBJ2-4; no clear D gene. Per the germline V gene, CDR1 is SGHAT and CDR2 is FQNNGV. V was shortened by 4 bases and J by 9 bases, with 10 bases between the two germline ends. This CDR3 region has 12 residues.

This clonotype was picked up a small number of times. This CDR3 reads CATTGQGYEQYF. For the CDR3, the DNA is TGTGCCACCACGGGGCAGGGCTACGAGCAGTACTTC. The V call is TRBV15, the J call TRBJ2-7, with D perhaps assigned TRBD1 or TRBD2 (5 bases each). The V end was cut by 7 bases, the J end by 3 bases, with 10 bases between. The CDR3 contains 12 residues. Germline CDR1 LNHNV, CDR2 YYDKDF (reference sequence).

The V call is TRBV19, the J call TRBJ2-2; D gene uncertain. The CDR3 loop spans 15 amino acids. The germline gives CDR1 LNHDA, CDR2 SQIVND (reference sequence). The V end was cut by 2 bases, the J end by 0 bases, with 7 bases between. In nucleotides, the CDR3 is TGTGCCAGTAGTATAAGTGACTCGAACACCGGGGAGCTGTTTTTT. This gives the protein CASSISDSNTGELFF.

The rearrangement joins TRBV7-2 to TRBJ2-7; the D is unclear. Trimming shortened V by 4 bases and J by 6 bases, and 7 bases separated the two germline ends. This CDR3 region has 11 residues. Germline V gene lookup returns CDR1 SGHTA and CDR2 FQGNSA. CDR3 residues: CASSSSFEQYF. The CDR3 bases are TGTGCCAGCAGCTCCTCTTTCGAGCAGTACTTC.

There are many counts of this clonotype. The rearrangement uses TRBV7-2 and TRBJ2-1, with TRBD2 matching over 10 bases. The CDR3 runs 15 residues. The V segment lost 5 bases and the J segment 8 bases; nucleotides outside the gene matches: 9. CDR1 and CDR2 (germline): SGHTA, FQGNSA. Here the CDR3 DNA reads TGTGCCAGCAGCCTCACTAGCGGGATGGCCGATGAGCAGTTCTTC. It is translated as CASSLTSGMADEQFF.

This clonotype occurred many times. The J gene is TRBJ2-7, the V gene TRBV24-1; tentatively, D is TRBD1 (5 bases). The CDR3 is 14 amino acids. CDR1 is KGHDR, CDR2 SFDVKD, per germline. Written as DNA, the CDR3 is TGTGCGGACGCCCCCGACGGACACTCCTACGAGCAGTACTTC. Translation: CADAPDGHSYEQYF.

This chain's CDR3 is CASSFSGTLYNEQFF. CDR3 DNA: TGCGCCAGCAGCTTTAGCGGGACCCTCTACAATGAGCAGTTCTTC. This sequence joins TRBV5-1 and TRBJ2-1, with TRBD2 matching 8 bases. The CDR3 extends over 15 amino acids. After removal of 2 bases from V and 3 bases from J, the junction contained 4 bases not matched to a gene. Germline V lookup: CDR1 SGHRS, CDR2 YFSETQ. Complete variable domain (other parts from reference TRBV5-1 and TRBJ2-1): KAGVTQTPRYLIKTRGQQVTLSCSPISGHRSVSWYQQTPGQGLQFLFEYFSETQRNKGNFPGRFSGRQFSNSRSEMNVSTLELGDSALYLCASSFSGTLYNEQFFGPGTRLTVL.

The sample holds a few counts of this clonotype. The CDR3 here is CASSQESVGETQYF. The CDR3 nucleotides are TGCGCCAGCAGCCAAGAGTCGGTGGGCGAGACCCAGTACTTC. The chain couples TRBV4-1 to TRBJ2-5; D uncertain. Germline CDR1 MGHRA, CDR2 YSYEKL. Trimming took off 0 bases at V and 5 bases at J, with 10 bases between the two ends. The CDR3 length is 14 residues.

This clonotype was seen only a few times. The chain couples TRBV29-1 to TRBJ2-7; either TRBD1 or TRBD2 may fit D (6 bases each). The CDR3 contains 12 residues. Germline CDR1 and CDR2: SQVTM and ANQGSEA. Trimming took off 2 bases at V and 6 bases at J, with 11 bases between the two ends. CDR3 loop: CSVESRGGEQYF. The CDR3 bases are TGCAGCGTTGAATCCAGGGGAGGCGAGCAGTACTTC.

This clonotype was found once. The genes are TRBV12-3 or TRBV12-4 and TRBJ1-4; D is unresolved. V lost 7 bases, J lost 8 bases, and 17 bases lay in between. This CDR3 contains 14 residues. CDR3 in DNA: TGTGCCAGCACCTTACGGGAGAGGAGGGAAAAACTGTTTTTT. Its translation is CASTLRERREKLFF.

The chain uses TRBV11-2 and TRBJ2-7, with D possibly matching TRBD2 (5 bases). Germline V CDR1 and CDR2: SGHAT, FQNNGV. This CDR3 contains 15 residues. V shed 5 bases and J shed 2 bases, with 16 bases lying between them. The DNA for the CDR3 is TGTGCCAGCAGCCAATCCCCGGGGTTCACCTACGAGCAGTACTTC. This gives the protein CASSQSPGFTYEQYF.

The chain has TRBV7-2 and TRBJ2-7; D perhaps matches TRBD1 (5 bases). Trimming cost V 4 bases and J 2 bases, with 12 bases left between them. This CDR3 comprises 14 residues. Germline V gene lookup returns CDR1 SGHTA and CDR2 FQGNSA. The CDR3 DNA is TGTGCCAGCAGCTCTACCAGGGCTCCCTACGAGCAGTACTTC. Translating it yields CASSSTRAPYEQYF. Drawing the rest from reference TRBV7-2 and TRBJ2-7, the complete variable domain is GAGVSQSPSNKVTEKGKDVELRCDPISGHTALYWYRQSLGQGLEFLIYFQGNSAPDKSGLPSDRFSAERTGGSVSTLTIQRTQQEDSAVYLCASSSTRAPYEQYFGPGTRLTVT.

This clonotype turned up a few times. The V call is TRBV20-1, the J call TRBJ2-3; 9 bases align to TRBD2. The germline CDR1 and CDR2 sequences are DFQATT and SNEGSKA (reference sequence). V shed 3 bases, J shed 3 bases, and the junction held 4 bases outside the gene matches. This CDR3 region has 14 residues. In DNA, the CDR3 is TGCAGTGCTAGCTTAGCGGGAGTGACAGATACGCAGTATTTT. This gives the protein CSASLAGVTDTQYF.

CDR3 sequence (DNA): TGCGCCAGCAGTCAGGGACTTAGGAATTCACCCCTCCACTTT. Translated: CASSQGLRNSPLHF. The chain uses TRBV10-2 and TRBJ1-6; D possibly corresponds to TRBD1 (5 bases). This CDR3 has 14 amino acids. Per germline, CDR1 WSHSY and CDR2 SAAADI. V shed 5 bases and J shed 7 bases, with 12 bases lying between them.

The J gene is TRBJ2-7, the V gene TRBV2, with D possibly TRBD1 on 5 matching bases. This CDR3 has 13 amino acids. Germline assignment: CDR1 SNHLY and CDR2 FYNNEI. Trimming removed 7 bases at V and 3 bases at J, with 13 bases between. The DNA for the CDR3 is TGTGCCAGCACTACAGGACGGAGCTACGAGCAGTACTTC. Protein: CASTTGRSYEQYF.

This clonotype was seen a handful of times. The CDR3 DNA follows: TGTGCCAGCAGTTTCGACAGGGTGGACACCGGGGAGCTGTTTTTT. It encodes CASSFDRVDTGELFF. This chain joins TRBV6-2 or TRBV6-3 and TRBJ2-2; 7 bases align to TRBD1. The CDR3 spans 15 residues. The trim removed 4 bases at V and 3 bases at J, leaving 5 bases unmatched. CDR1 is MNHEY and CDR2 is SVGEGT in the germline V gene.